One and the same sample provided the 27 T cell receptor beta chains below, sequenced in a study of shared clonotypes between healthy human individuals. Profiling relied on immunoSEQ multiplex PCR, and the TCRdb table lists in-frame clones only, not all of them. This sample carries 2.5 million or so clones, around 94% of them seen once, and the ten largest clones take more than 0.12%. Sequenced input: naive CD4+ T cells sorted from blood. As to subset: CD45RA+ positively selected. These receptors were collected from a man aged 18 to 30 in good health.

The CDR3 DNA follows: TGTGCCAGCAGGCAAGGACAGGGACTAGCGGGGAACGAGCAGTACTTC. Protein: CASRQGQGLAGNEQYF. This sequence joins TRBV28 and TRBJ2-7; TRBD2 matches 13 bases. The CDR3 loop spans 16 amino acids. Germline V CDR1 and CDR2: MDHEN, SYDVKM. The V segment lost 6 bases and the J segment 5 bases; nucleotides outside the gene matches: 10.

This clone was found once. This rearrangement joins TRBV9 to TRBJ2-7, with D possibly matching TRBD1 (6 bases). Germline CDR1 reads SGDLS; CDR2 reads YYNGEE. The CDR3 has 14 residues. V was shortened by 3 bases and J by 4 bases, with 14 bases between the two germline ends. CDR3 region: CASSAGQSPYEQYF. In nucleotides, the CDR3 is TGTGCCAGCAGCGCTGGACAGTCACCTTACGAGCAGTACTTC. Filled out from reference TRBV9 and TRBJ2-7, the complete variable domain reads DSGVTQTPKHLITATGQRVTLRCSPRSGDLSVYWYQQSLDQGLQFLIQYYNGEERAKGNILERFSAQQFPDLHSELNLSSLELGDSALYFCASSAGQSPYEQYFGPGTRLTVT.

V is TRBV2 and J is TRBJ2-3; 10 nucleotides agree with TRBD1. This CDR3 comprises 15 residues. V shed 6 bases, J shed 5 bases, and the junction held 8 bases outside the gene matches. Germline CDR1 SNHLY, CDR2 FYNNEI. CDR3 bases: TGTGCCAGCAGAAAGACAGGGGGCCCGATAGATACGCAGTATTTT. It specifies CASRKTGGPIDTQYF. The entire variable domain, with the rest obtained from reference TRBV2 and TRBJ2-3, is as follows: EPEVTQTPSHQVTQMGQEVILRCVPISNHLYFYWYRQILGQKVEFLVSFYNNEISEKSEIFDDQFSVERPDGSNFTLKIRSTKLEDSAMYFCASRKTGGPIDTQYFGPGTRLTVL.

This chain connects TRBV7-8 to TRBJ2-3, with D perhaps TRBD1 or TRBD2 (6 bases each). Germline V CDR1 and CDR2: SGHVS, FQNEAQ. Trimming removed 6 bases from V and 3 bases from J, with 13 bases in between. The CDR3 totals 14 residues. The CDR3 DNA reads TGTGCCAGCAGAGGGGGAGGCGCGACAGATACGCAGTATTTT. Translating it yields CASRGGGATDTQYF.

The rearrangement joins TRBV5-5 to TRBJ2-2; D unclear. Germline CDR1 SGHKS, CDR2 YYEKEE (reference sequence). CDR3 length: 16 residues. V shed 0 bases and J shed 2 bases, with 11 bases lying between them. The CDR3: CASSLGLGDNTGELFF. The CDR3 region has the DNA TGTGCCAGCAGCTTGGGTCTTGGGGATAACACCGGGGAGCTGTTTTTT. The variable domain in full, completed from reference TRBV5-5 and TRBJ2-2, reads DAGVTQSPTHLIKTRGQQVTLRCSPISGHKSVSWYQQVLGQGPQFIFQYYEKEERGRGNFPDRFSARQFPNYSSELNVNALLLGDSALYLCASSLGLGDNTGELFFGEGSRLTVL.

The V and J genes are TRBV19 and TRBJ2-7; the match to TRBD1 covers 9 bases. The junction had 10 bases not matched to a gene; V was cut back by 3 bases and J by 4 bases. The CDR3 is 16 amino acids. The germline CDR1 and CDR2 sequences are LNHDA and SQIVND (reference sequence). CDR3 region: CASSIPRGTGMYEQYF. The CDR3 nucleotides are TGTGCCAGTAGTATTCCTCGCGGGACAGGGATGTACGAGCAGTACTTC. The full variable domain, rest sourced from reference TRBV19 and TRBJ2-7, is DGGITQSPKYLFRKEGQNVTLSCEQNLNHDAMYWYRQDPGQGLRLIYYSQIVNDFQKGDIAEGYSVSREKKESFPLTVTSAQKNPTAFYLCASSIPRGTGMYEQYFGPGTRLTVT.

This sequence joins TRBV28 and TRBJ2-7; D is unresolved. V was pared by 7 bases and J by 2 bases, with 15 bases between. CDR1 MDHEN and CDR2 SYDVKM come from the germline V gene. This CDR3 is 14 amino acids long. In nucleotides, the CDR3 is TGTGCCAGCACCACGCCCCGGGCCCCCTACGAGCAGTACTTC. It translates to CASTTPRAPYEQYF.

With respect to this clone: Other DNA sequences in the sample encode the same CDR3. This chain joins TRBV28 and TRBJ2-5, with no clear D. The CDR3 has 12 residues. V lost 2 bases, J lost 1 base, and 2 bases lay in between. Germline lookup yields CDR1 MDHEN and CDR2 SYDVKM. CDR3: CASSLLQETQYF. For the CDR3, the DNA is TGTGCCAGCAGTTTACTCCAAGAGACCCAGTACTTC.

The chain has TRBV5-6 and TRBJ2-5, with TRBD2 matching 8 bases. V trimming: 0 bases; J trimming: 4 bases; junction bases outside the gene matches: 11. The CDR3 has 17 amino acids. CDR1 is SGHDT and CDR2 is YYEEEE in the germline V gene. In DNA form, the CDR3 reads TGTGCCAGCAGCTTGGGCCCCCCGGGGGGGCCCCCAGAGACCCAGTACTTC. The encoded protein is CASSLGPPGGPPETQYF.

The chain has TRBV7-2 and TRBJ1-4; no firm D call. CDR1 SGHTA and CDR2 FQGNSA come from the germline V gene. This CDR3 region has 15 residues. Trimming stripped 3 bases from V and 2 bases from J, with 10 bases between. CDR3 in DNA: TGTGCCAGCAGCTTTAGTGTGGGGACTAATGAAAAACTGTTTTTT. It encodes CASSFSVGTNEKLFF.

The genes are TRBV7-2 and TRBJ2-5; D is possibly TRBD1 (5 bases). CDR1 and CDR2 from the germline V gene are SGHTA and FQGNSA. The CDR3 totals 13 residues. Trimming took 3 bases from V and 4 from J, leaving 9 bases between them. The CDR3 loop is CASSFFRGETQYF. CDR3 nucleotides: TGTGCCAGCAGCTTTTTTAGGGGAGAGACCCAGTACTTC.

The genes are TRBV6-1 and TRBJ2-3; D perhaps matches TRBD1 (6 bases). The germline V and J ends were trimmed by 10 bases and 1 base, with 18 bases remaining between them. Germline V CDR1 and CDR2: MNHNS, SASEGT. CDR3 size: 15 residues. CDR3 sequence: CAITSGDTRTDTQYF. The CDR3 nucleotides read TGTGCCATCACCTCCGGGGACACCCGCACAGATACGCAGTATTTT.

The chain is built from TRBV30 and TRBJ1-5; 11 bases align to TRBD1. With V trimmed by 1 base and J by 2 bases, 4 bases remained unmatched. The CDR3 totals 16 residues. Germline CDR1 reads GTSNPN; CDR2 reads SVGIG (reference sequence). CDR3 region: CAWSAGTGGGNQPQHF. The CDR3 nucleotides are TGTGCCTGGAGTGCGGGGACAGGGGGAGGCAATCAGCCCCAGCATTTT. Filled out from reference TRBV30 and TRBJ1-5, the complete variable domain reads SQTIHQWPATLVQPVGSPLSLECTVEGTSNPNLYWYRQAAGRGLQLLFYSVGIGQISSEVPQNLSASRPQDRQFILSSKKLLLSDSGFYLCAWSAGTGGGNQPQHFGDGTRLSIL.

The table lists this clone with a few counts. The identical CDR3 is also encoded by other nucleotide sequences in the sample. This chain joins TRBV6-6 and TRBJ1-1, with D hard to call. This CDR3 spans 11 amino acids. The V end lost 7 bases, the J end lost 4 bases, and 7 bases lay between the germline ends. From germline, CDR1 is MNHNY and CDR2 SVGAGI (reference sequence). The CDR3 region has the DNA TGTGCCAGCACAGTGGGCACTGAAGCTTTCTTT. Protein sequence: CASTVGTEAFF.

The chain recombines TRBV11-3 with TRBJ2-1, with D maybe TRBD1 (6 bases). Germline V gene data show CDR1 as SGHNT and CDR2 as YENEEA. The CDR3 is made up of 12 amino acids. The V gene lost 5 bases and the J gene lost 7 bases, with 9 bases spanning the gap. Here the CDR3 reads CASSTQGNEQFF. The CDR3 bases are TGTGCCAGCAGCACACAGGGAAATGAGCAGTTCTTC.

The J gene is TRBJ2-1, the V gene TRBV30; TRBD2 agrees at 10 bases. The CDR3 is 15 residues long. V lost 3 bases, J lost 6 bases, and 8 bases stayed unmatched. Germline V gene sequence: CDR1 GTSNPN, CDR2 SVGIG (reference sequence). The CDR3 DNA reads TGTGCCTGGAGCCAATGGGGACTAGCGATCAATGAGCAGTTCTTC. Translated: CAWSQWGLAINEQFF.

The gene calls are TRBV27 and TRBJ2-1; D may be TRBD1 (6 bases). There are 15 residues in the CDR3. Trimming left V 6 bases short and J 3 bases short, with 15 bases between. Germline loops: CDR1 MNHEY, CDR2 SMNVEV (reference sequence). The CDR3 spells CASRITQGFYNEQFF. The DNA for the CDR3 is TGTGCCAGCAGAATAACACAGGGCTTCTACAATGAGCAGTTCTTC.

The genes are TRBV6-1 and TRBJ2-3; maybe TRBD2 (6 bases). The germline V gene encodes CDR1 MNHNS and CDR2 SASEGT. V lost 2 bases and J lost 2, with 11 bases in between. This CDR3 contains 15 residues. DNA of the CDR3: TGTGCCAGCAGTGAATACCTACTAGCCACAGATACGCAGTATTTT. It codes for CASSEYLLATDTQYF.

The chain couples TRBV7-6 to TRBJ1-5; D call uncertain. The CDR3 is 14 residues long. V lost 4 bases to trimming and J lost 4 bases, with 11 bases between them. The germline V gene has CDR1 SGHVS and CDR2 FNYEAQ. This chain's CDR3 is CASSSGLENQPQHF. Written as DNA, the CDR3 is TGTGCCAGCAGCTCAGGACTGGAAAATCAGCCCCAGCATTTT.

The chain combines TRBV6-5 with TRBJ2-7, with D tentatively TRBD1 (6 bases). The CDR3 totals 16 residues. Looked up from germline, CDR1 is MNHEY and CDR2 is SVGAGI. With 0 bases removed from V and 8 bases from J, the gap between germline ends came to 20 bases. Here the CDR3 reads CASSYSEPDRQGKQYF. As DNA, the CDR3 is TGTGCCAGCAGTTACTCTGAACCCGACCGCCAGGGGAAGCAGTACTTC.

A word on this clone: The same CDR3 also results from other DNA sequences found in this sample. The CDR3 loop is CASRGGYEQYF. The CDR3 DNA reads TGTGCCAGCAGAGGAGGATACGAGCAGTACTTC. V is TRBV28 and J is TRBJ2-7; D possibly corresponds to TRBD2 (5 bases). The CDR3 totals 11 residues. Trimming removed 6 bases from V and 4 bases from J, with 7 bases in between. CDR1 is MDHEN and CDR2 is SYDVKM in the germline V gene.

Worth noting for this clone: The sample holds other DNA sequences that translate to the same CDR3. The V and J genes are TRBV5-1 and TRBJ2-5, with 15 bases matching TRBD2. Trimming removed 4 bases from V and 1 base from J; junction bases left unmatched: 2. CDR3 size: 16 residues. Germline-derived CDR1 and CDR2 are SGHRS and YFSETQ. CDR3 region: CASSMGLAGGQETQYF. The CDR3 nucleotides are TGCGCCAGCAGCATGGGACTAGCGGGGGGCCAAGAGACCCAGTACTTC.

V is TRBV11-2 and J is TRBJ2-1, with D unresolved. Germline CDR1 is SGHAT and CDR2 is FQNNGV. Trimming shortened V by 4 bases and J by 6 bases, and 10 bases separated the two germline ends. The CDR3 runs 13 residues. For the CDR3, the DNA is TGTGCCAGCAGCTCGTTGGAGAGCAATGAGCAGTTCTTC. Translated: CASSSLESNEQFF.

V usage is TRBV28 and J usage is TRBJ1-5; the match to TRBD1 covers 8 bases. Germline V gene sequence: CDR1 MDHEN, CDR2 SYDVKM. The CDR3 runs to 14 residues. With V trimmed by 6 bases and J by 4 bases, 5 bases remained unmatched. CDR3 residues: CASSLRGRNQPQHF. In nucleotides, the CDR3 is TGTGCCAGCAGCCTCAGGGGGCGGAATCAGCCCCAGCATTTT.

This clone appeared once. This chain connects TRBV7-2 to TRBJ2-7; 14 bases map to TRBD2. This CDR3 is 14 amino acids long. V lost 4 bases, J lost 6 bases, and 2 bases stayed unmatched. The germline V gene encodes CDR1 SGHTA and CDR2 FQGNSA. The CDR3 sequence is CASSSGTSGSEQYF. Here the CDR3 DNA reads TGTGCCAGCAGCTCTGGGACTAGCGGGAGCGAGCAGTACTTC.

CDR3 region: CASRPLSGGALEQYF. CDR3 nucleotides: TGTGCCAGCAGACCCTTAAGCGGGGGGGCGCTTGAGCAGTACTTC. The gene calls are TRBV27 and TRBJ2-7; TRBD2 aligns across 10 bases. The CDR3 length is 15 residues. Per the germline V gene, CDR1 is MNHEY and CDR2 is SMNVEV (reference sequence). J gave up 7 bases and V 6 bases, and 12 bases lay outside the gene matches.

This sequence joins TRBV19 and TRBJ1-1, with D perhaps TRBD1 (5 bases). Germline values: CDR1 LNHDA, CDR2 SQIVND (reference sequence). The V and J ends lost 7 bases and 4 bases respectively, with 16 bases between them. This CDR3 is 14 amino acids long. CDR3 DNA sequence: TGTGCCAGTACCACAAGGGGTGGTGGCACTGAAGCTTTCTTT. Protein: CASTTRGGGTEAFF.